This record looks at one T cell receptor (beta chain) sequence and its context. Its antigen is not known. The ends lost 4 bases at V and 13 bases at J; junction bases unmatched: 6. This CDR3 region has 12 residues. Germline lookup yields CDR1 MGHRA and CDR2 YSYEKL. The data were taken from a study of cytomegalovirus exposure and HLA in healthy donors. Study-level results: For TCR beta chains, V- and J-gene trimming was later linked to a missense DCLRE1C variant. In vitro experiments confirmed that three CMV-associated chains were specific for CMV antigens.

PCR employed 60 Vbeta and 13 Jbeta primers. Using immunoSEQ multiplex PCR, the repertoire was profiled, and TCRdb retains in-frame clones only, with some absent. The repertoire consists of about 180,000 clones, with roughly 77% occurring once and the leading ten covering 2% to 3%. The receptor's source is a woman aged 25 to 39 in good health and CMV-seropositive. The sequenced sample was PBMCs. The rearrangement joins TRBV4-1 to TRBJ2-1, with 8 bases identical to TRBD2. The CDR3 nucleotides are TGCGCCAGCAGCCCCCCGGGAGGGTCCCAGTTCTTC. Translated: CASSPPGGSQFF.